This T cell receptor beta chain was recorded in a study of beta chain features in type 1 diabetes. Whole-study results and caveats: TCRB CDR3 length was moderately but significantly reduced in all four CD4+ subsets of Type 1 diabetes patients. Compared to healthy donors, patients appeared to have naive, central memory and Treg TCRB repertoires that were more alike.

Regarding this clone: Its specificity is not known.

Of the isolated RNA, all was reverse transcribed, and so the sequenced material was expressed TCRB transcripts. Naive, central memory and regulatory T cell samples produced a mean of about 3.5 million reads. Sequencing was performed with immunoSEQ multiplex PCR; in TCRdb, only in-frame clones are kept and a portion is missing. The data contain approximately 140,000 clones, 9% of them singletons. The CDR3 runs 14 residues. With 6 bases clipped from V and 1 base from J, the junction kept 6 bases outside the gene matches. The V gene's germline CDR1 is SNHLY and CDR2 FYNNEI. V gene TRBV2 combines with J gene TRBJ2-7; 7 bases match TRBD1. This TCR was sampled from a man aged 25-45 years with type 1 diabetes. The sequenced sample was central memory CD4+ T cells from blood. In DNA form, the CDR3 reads TGTGCCAGCAGCAAGGGACAGCCTTCCTACGAGCAGTACTTC. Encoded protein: CASSKGQPSYEQYF.